This T cell receptor beta chain is from a study of CD8+CD57+ T cells in acquired aplastic anemia. There are many counts of this clonotype. Per germline, CDR1 SNHLY and CDR2 FYNNEI. With V trimmed by 3 bases and J by 4 bases, 2 bases remained unmatched. This CDR3 region has 13 residues. TCR beta VDJ and CDR3 profiling used genomic DNA as template. Each CDR3 protein gets one entry after TCRdb re-called the reads with MiXCR. The sample lists under 200,000 distinct CDR3 sequences, approximately 50% occurring once. Patients who underwent sequencing had shown CD8+CD57+ cell expansion by flow cytometry. Sequencing was performed on sorted CD4+, CD8+, or CD8+CD57+ T cells (not recorded which) from PBMCs. The clonotype comes from a human donor with aplastic anemia. The rearrangement uses TRBV2 and TRBJ2-7, with 8 bases that match TRBD1. CDR3 sequence reads: CASSDRGRYEQYF. In DNA form, the CDR3 reads TGTGCCAGCAGTGACAGGGGGCGATACGAGCAGTACTTC. Based on the CDR3 plus reference TRBV2 and TRBJ2-7, the full variable domain is EPEVTQTPSHQVTQMGQEVILRCVPISNHLYFYWYRQILGQKVEFLVSFYNNEISEKSEIFDDQFSVERPDGSNFTLKIRSTKLEDSAMYFCASSDRGRYEQYFGPGTRLTVT.